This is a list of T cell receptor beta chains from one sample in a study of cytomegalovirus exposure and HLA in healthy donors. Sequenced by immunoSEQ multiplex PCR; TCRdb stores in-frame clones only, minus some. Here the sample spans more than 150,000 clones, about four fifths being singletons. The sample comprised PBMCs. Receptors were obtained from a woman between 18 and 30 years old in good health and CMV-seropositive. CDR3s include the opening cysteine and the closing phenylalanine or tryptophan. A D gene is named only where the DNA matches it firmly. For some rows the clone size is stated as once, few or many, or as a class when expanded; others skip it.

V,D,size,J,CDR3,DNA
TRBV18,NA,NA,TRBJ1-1,CASSETEAFF,TGTGCCAGCTCCGAAACAGAGGCTTTCTTT
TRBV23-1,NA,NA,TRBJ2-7,CASRPRYPGSYEQYF,TGCGCCAGCAGGCCCAGGTACCCTGGATCCTACGAGCAGTACTTC
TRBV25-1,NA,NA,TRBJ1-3,CASSEVVSGNTIYF,TGTGCCAGCAGTGAGGTAGTTTCTGGAAACACCATATATTTT
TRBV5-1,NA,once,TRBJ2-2,CASRRRGNTGELFF,TGCGCCAGCAGACGCCGGGGTAACACCGGGGAGCTGTTTTTT
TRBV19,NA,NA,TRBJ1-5,CATGRGNNQPQHF,TGTGCCACCGGCAGGGGTAACAATCAGCCCCAGCATTTT
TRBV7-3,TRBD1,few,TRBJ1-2,CASSLRGTAYGYTF,TGTGCCAGCAGCTTAAGAGGGACAGCCTATGGCTACACCTTC
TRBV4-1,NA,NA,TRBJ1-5,CASSQELSGFSDNQPQHF,TGCGCCAGCAGCCAAGAATTGTCAGGTTTCAGTGACAATCAGCCCCAGCATTTT
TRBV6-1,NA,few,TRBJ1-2,CASMGPGIGYGYTF,TGTGCCAGCATGGGGCCCGGAATAGGCTATGGCTACACCTTC
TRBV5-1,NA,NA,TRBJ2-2,CASRTEAVSTGELFF,TGCGCCAGCAGAACCGAGGCGGTGAGCACCGGGGAGCTGTTTTTT
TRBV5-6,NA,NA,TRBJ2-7,CASSSLDSNSYEQYF,TGTGCCAGCAGCTCCCTGGACAGTAACTCCTACGAGCAGTACTTC
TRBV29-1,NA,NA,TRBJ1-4,CSAAREANEKLFF,TGCAGCGCAGCCAGGGAGGCTAATGAAAAACTGTTTTTT
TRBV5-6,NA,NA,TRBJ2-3,CASSFVSSIPDTQYF,TGTGCCAGCAGCTTTGTTTCTAGCATCCCAGATACGCAGTATTTT
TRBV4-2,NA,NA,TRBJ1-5,CASSQGGLQPQHF,TGTGCCAGCAGCCAAGGGGGGCTTCAGCCCCAGCATTTT
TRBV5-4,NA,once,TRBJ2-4,CASSPGVGDKNIQYF,TGTGCCAGCAGCCCGGGAGTTGGGGACAAAAACATTCAGTACTTC
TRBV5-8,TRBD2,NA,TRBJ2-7,CASRRTSGGAYEQYF,TGTGCCAGCAGAAGGACTAGCGGGGGAGCCTACGAGCAGTACTTC
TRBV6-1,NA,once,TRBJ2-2,CASPKTEAGELFF,TGTGCCAGCCCTAAGACAGAGGCAGGGGAGCTGTTTTTT
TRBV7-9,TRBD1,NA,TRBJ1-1,CASSQGGRTEAFF,TGTGCCAGCAGCCAGGGGGGCCGGACTGAAGCTTTCTTT
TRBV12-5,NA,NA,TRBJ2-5,CASGLTGYKQETQYF,TGTGCTAGTGGTTTGACAGGGTATAAGCAAGAGACCCAGTACTTC
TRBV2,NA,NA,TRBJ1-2,CASLNQNTNYGYTF,TGTGCCAGCTTAAACCAGAACACTAACTATGGCTACACCTTC
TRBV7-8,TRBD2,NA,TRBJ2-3,CASRLVSGGTDTQYF,TGTGCCAGCAGATTAGTTAGCGGGGGCACAGATACGCAGTATTTT
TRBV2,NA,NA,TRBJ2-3,CASISGDTQYF,TGTGCCAGCATTTCAGGGGATACGCAGTATTTT
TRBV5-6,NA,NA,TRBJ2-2,CASSLVGPAAGELFF,TGTGCCAGCAGCTTGGTGGGGCCAGCTGCCGGGGAGCTGTTTTTT
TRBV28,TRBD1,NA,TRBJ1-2,CASSGPGQGNYGYTF,TGTGCCAGCAGTGGCCCGGGACAGGGTAACTATGGCTACACCTTC
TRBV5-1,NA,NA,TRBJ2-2,CASSLEQTGTGELFF,TGCGCCAGCAGCTTGGAGCAGACGGGCACCGGGGAGCTGTTTTTT
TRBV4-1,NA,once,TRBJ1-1,CASSQAQGLNTEAFF,TGCGCCAGCAGCCAAGCCCAGGGGTTGAACACTGAAGCTTTCTTT
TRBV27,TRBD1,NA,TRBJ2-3,CASSARDRGTDTQYF,TGTGCCAGCAGTGCCCGGGACAGGGGAACAGATACGCAGTATTTT
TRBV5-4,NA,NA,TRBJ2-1,CASSHIPPYNEQFF,TGTGCCAGCAGCCACATCCCTCCCTACAATGAGCAGTTCTTC
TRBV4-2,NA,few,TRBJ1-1,CASSQDSGNTEAFF,TGTGCCAGCAGCCAAGACTCGGGGAACACTGAAGCTTTCTTT
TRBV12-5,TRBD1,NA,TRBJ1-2,CASAPTGVESYGYTF,TGTGCTAGTGCCCCGACAGGGGTGGAGTCCTATGGCTACACCTTC
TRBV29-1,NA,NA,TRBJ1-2,CSVGLGEEFSYTF,TGCAGCGTGGGTTTAGGGGAAGAGTTTAGCTACACCTTC
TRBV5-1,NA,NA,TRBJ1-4,CASSAGRAGANEKLFF,TGCGCCAGCAGCGCAGGACGGGCAGGGGCTAATGAAAAACTGTTTTTT
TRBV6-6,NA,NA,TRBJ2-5,CASSYSRGGKETQYF,TGTGCCAGCAGTTACTCGAGGGGGGGAAAAGAGACCCAGTACTTC
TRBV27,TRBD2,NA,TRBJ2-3,CASSPGTSGGYTDTQYF,TGTGCCAGCAGTCCGGGGACTAGCGGGGGGTACACAGATACGCAGTATTTT
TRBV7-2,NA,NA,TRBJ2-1,CASSFRGRYNEQFF,TGTGCCAGCAGCTTCCGGGGGAGGTACAATGAGCAGTTCTTC
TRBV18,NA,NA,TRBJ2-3,CASVQGRTDTQYF,TGTGCCAGTGTACAGGGCCGCACAGATACGCAGTATTTT
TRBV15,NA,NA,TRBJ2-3,CATSRDVVRTDTQYF,TGTGCCACCAGCAGAGATGTCGTCCGCACAGATACGCAGTATTTT